This is a list of T cell receptor beta chains from one sample in a study of T cell responses to AZD1222 COVID-19 vaccine. Clones were sequenced by immunoSEQ multiplex PCR, and TCRdb holds only the in-frame ones, with some missing. The data hold around 88,000 clones, with approximately 86% observed a single time. Sequences were derived from peripheral blood, sampled on day 0 of MenACWY control vaccination. The origin of the receptors is an adult in good health. CDR3s leave out the opening cysteine and the closing phenylalanine or tryptophan. The D gene is left open where the match is weak. The size field is filled for only some rows; it gives once, few, many or a size class.

abundance	len	v_gene	d_gene	j_gene	CDR3aa
NA	11	TRBV6-1	TRBD1	TRBJ1-1	ASSDRDRGQAF
NA	13	TRBV5-4	NA	TRBJ1-1	ASSGEQGGRTEAF
NA	9	TRBV20-1	NA	TRBJ1-2	SARVDYGYT
NA	12	TRBV2	TRBD1	TRBJ1-4	ASRGTGEGEKLF
NA	12	TRBV5-1	NA	TRBJ2-7	ASSPRQSSYEQY
once	14	TRBV7-2	TRBD1	TRBJ1-6	ASSGYRGSAYSPLH
NA	12	TRBV7-7	TRBD1	TRBJ2-7	ASSLLGQGSEQY
NA	14	TRBV28	NA	TRBJ2-6	ASALTGTTGANVLT
NA	11	TRBV18	NA	TRBJ2-7	ASSPSLYSEQY
NA	15	TRBV6-1	NA	TRBJ1-2	ASSEGVVGWGAYGYT
NA	17	TRBV30	TRBD2	TRBJ2-1	AWSSRLAGGLSSYNEQF
NA	12	TRBV4-1	NA	TRBJ1-1	ASSPLESPSDAF
NA	10	TRBV15	NA	TRBJ1-4	ATSRANEKLF
NA	11	TRBV15	NA	TRBJ1-2	ATSRDRIYGYT
NA	10	TRBV6-1	NA	TRBJ1-5	ASSERAQPQH
NA	9	TRBV30	NA	TRBJ1-1	AWSVGGEAF
NA	17	TRBV28	NA	TRBJ1-3	ASRQRHTTGPYSGNTIY
NA	15	TRBV30	NA	TRBJ1-2	AWSPDSGQQNRNGYT
NA	14	TRBV18	TRBD2	TRBJ2-7	ASSPTSGVTPYEQY
NA	13	TRBV3-1/TRBV3-2	NA	TRBJ2-7	ASSQVGSGSYEQY
NA	15	TRBV19	NA	TRBJ1-5	ASSIEGGQGFSQPQH
NA	13	TRBV6-1	TRBD2	TRBJ2-7	ASSEERGDPYEQY
NA	13	TRBV6-1	NA	TRBJ1-5	ASSELRVSNQPQH
NA	12	TRBV7-3	NA	TRBJ2-7	ASSLSPGTYEQY
many	13	TRBV11-3	NA	TRBJ2-1	ASSSQLGRNNEQF
once	11	TRBV7-2	NA	TRBJ1-1	ASSLVQNTEAF
NA	13	TRBV3-1/TRBV3-2	TRBD1	TRBJ1-2	ASSQGDSINYGYT
NA	14	TRBV3-1/TRBV3-2	TRBD1	TRBJ2-1	ASSPRRQGLGGEQF
NA	12	TRBV7-2	NA	TRBJ1-2	ASSLASANYGYT
NA	14	TRBV4-3	NA	TRBJ1-2	ASSQDFESQVGGYT
NA	12	TRBV19	NA	TRBJ2-7	ASSISGDSYEQY
once	13	TRBV6-5	TRBD1	TRBJ1-1	ASSSTGGKRTEAF
NA	13	TRBV6-6	NA	TRBJ1-6	ASSYRQARDSPLH
once	13	TRBV2	NA	TRBJ2-7	ASNKGGRSDYEQY
NA	12	TRBV10-3	TRBD1	TRBJ2-1	AITKDRGVDEQF
NA	9	TRBV7-9	NA	TRBJ1-6	ASSLSGSLH
NA	13	TRBV5-6	NA	TRBJ1-5	ASILRQVGNQPQH
NA	10	TRBV7-8	NA	TRBJ1-2	ASSHEGGGYT
NA	12	TRBV19	NA	TRBJ2-7	ASSKVGQNYEQY
NA	16	TRBV4-1	NA	TRBJ2-2	ASSQATGLGTARRELF
NA	12	TRBV2	NA	TRBJ1-1	ASSERTQNTEAF
NA	12	TRBV11-2	NA	TRBJ1-2	ASSSGEGHYGYT
NA	15	TRBV28	NA	TRBJ2-5	ASSLWPGRDPFGGQY
NA	12	TRBV18	TRBD1	TRBJ1-1	ASSPSTGGTEAF
NA	13	TRBV18	TRBD1	TRBJ1-2	ASSPQTGPNYGYT
once	12	TRBV9	TRBD2	TRBJ2-1	ASSDSGGADEQF
NA	10	TRBV5-1	NA	TRBJ1-1	ASREDNREAF